This is a list of T cell receptor beta chains from one sample in a study of blood T cell repertoires in COVID-19. Assay used: immunoSEQ multiplex PCR; TCRdb lists only in-frame clones, some missing. This sample yields about 130,000 clones, of which around 87% are seen a single time; 3% to 4.5% belongs to the top ten. Specimen: peripheral blood. These receptors originate from a woman aged 60-70 years with acute or convalescent COVID-19. Both conserved end residues are part of each CDR3. D genes are given only for firm matches. Not every row has a clone size; where given, it reads once, few, many or a size class.

- | TRBJ1-1 | - | TRBV19 | CASERGMGTEAFF | TGTGCCAGCGAGAGGGGGATGGGGACTGAAGCTTTCTTT
- | TRBJ2-3 | once | TRBV5-1 | CASSFLGRVTDTQYF | TGCGCCAGCAGCTTTTTGGGGCGCGTCACAGATACGCAGTATTTT
TRBD1 | TRBJ1-2 | many | TRBV27 | CASSLGTGGQGYGYTF | TGTGCCAGCAGTCTCGGGACAGGGGGACAAGGCTATGGCTACACCTTC
- | TRBJ1-1 | - | TRBV30 | CAWSVLGGYMNTEAFF | TGTGCCTGGAGTGTACTCGGGGGTTATATGAACACTGAAGCTTTCTTT
- | TRBJ1-1 | - | TRBV6-5 | CASTHRGGTEAFF | TGTGCCAGCACCCACCGCGGCGGCACTGAAGCTTTCTTT
TRBD2 | TRBJ2-3 | - | TRBV10-2 | CTSSESATSGTDTQYF | TGCACCAGCAGTGAGTCGGCGACTAGCGGCACAGATACGCAGTATTTT
- | TRBJ2-2 | - | TRBV9 | CASNDRAGSNTGELFF | TGTGCCAGCAATGACCGGGCGGGCTCCAACACCGGGGAGCTGTTTTTT
TRBD1 | TRBJ2-3 | - | TRBV6-5 | CASSRDSTSTDTQYF | TGTGCCAGCAGCCGGGACAGCACTAGCACAGATACGCAGTATTTT
- | TRBJ2-1 | - | TRBV7-9 | CASSPSSYNEQFF | TGTGCCAGCAGCCCGAGCTCCTACAATGAGCAGTTCTTC
- | TRBJ2-3 | - | TRBV5-4 | CASSLMGLSSTDTQYF | TGTGCCAGCAGCTTAATGGGGCTTTCAAGCACAGATACGCAGTATTTT
- | TRBJ1-1 | - | TRBV7-9 | CASSSRGGKGNTEAFF | TGTGCCAGCAGCAGCCGCGGGGGAAAGGGGAACACTGAAGCTTTCTTT
- | TRBJ1-2 | - | TRBV15 | CATSRGGGGIGGYTF | TGTGCCACCAGCAGAGGGGGAGGGGGGATAGGCGGCTACACCTTC
TRBD1 | TRBJ1-1 | few | TRBV10-3 | CAISTPGQGNTEAFF | TGTGCCATCTCGACCCCGGGACAGGGGAACACTGAAGCTTTCTTT
TRBD2 | TRBJ2-7 | - | TRBV5-1 | CASSLTSGRTTFSYEQYF | TGCGCCAGCAGCTTGACTAGCGGGAGGACAACCTTCTCCTACGAGCAGTACTTC
TRBD2 | TRBJ2-1 | - | TRBV7-9 | CASSFPTAGVANEQFF | TGTGCCAGCAGCTTTCCCACAGCGGGAGTTGCCAATGAGCAGTTCTTC
TRBD1 | TRBJ1-2 | - | TRBV27 | CASRTGVDYGYTF | TGTGCCAGCAGGACAGGGGTGGACTATGGCTACACCTTC
- | TRBJ2-3 | - | TRBV28 | CAIDGSADTQYF | TGTGCCATTGACGGGAGTGCAGATACGCAGTATTTT
TRBD2 | TRBJ2-7 | - | TRBV4-2 | CASSLMTSDAYEQYF | TGTGCCAGCAGCCTAATGACTAGCGATGCCTACGAGCAGTACTTC
- | TRBJ2-2 | - | TRBV12-3/TRBV12-4 | CASSAGPGELFF | TGTGCCAGCAGTGCGGGCCCCGGGGAGCTGTTTTTT
- | TRBJ1-5 | - | TRBV7-2 | CASSFNRVGNQPQHF | TGTGCCAGCAGCTTTAACCGGGTAGGCAATCAGCCCCAGCATTTT
TRBD2 | TRBJ2-5 | - | TRBV5-5 | CASSHGTSVQETQYF | TGTGCCAGCAGCCACGGGACTAGCGTCCAAGAGACCCAGTACTTC
TRBD1 | TRBJ1-2 | - | TRBV7-9 | CASSLETGALASYGYTF | TGTGCCAGCAGCCTCGAGACAGGGGCCCTTGCATCCTATGGCTACACCTTC
- | TRBJ2-2 | once | TRBV19 | CASSLRGTGFTGELFF | TGTGCCAGTAGCCTTAGGGGAACCGGGTTTACCGGGGAGCTGTTTTTT
- | TRBJ2-5 | - | TRBV28 | CASSFIGTGGETQYF | TGTGCCAGCAGTTTTATCGGGACCGGGGGAGAGACCCAGTACTTC
- | TRBJ1-1 | - | TRBV7-9 | CASSLPGTEAFF | TGTGCCAGCAGCCTCCCCGGGACTGAAGCTTTCTTT
TRBD1 | TRBJ1-1 | - | TRBV3-1/TRBV3-2 | CASSQTGRTEAFF | TGTGCCAGCAGCCAGACAGGGAGGACTGAAGCTTTCTTT
TRBD1 | TRBJ1-4 | - | TRBV6-2/TRBV6-3 | CASSYSGQRNEKLFF | TGTGCCAGCAGTTACTCGGGACAGCGTAATGAAAAACTGTTTTTT
- | TRBJ1-3 | once | TRBV6-6 | CASSYAKNTIYF | TGTGCCAGCAGTTATGCGAAAAACACCATATATTTT
TRBD2 | TRBJ2-1 | - | TRBV30 | CAWSTRAGGAYNEQFF | TGTGCCTGGTCCACCCGGGCGGGAGGAGCTTACAATGAACAGTTCTTC
TRBD1 | TRBJ1-1 | few | TRBV25-1 | CASSETGVEAFF | TGTGCCAGCAGTGAGACAGGGGTTGAAGCTTTCTTT
- | TRBJ2-3 | - | TRBV27 | CASTNGGTDTQYF | TGTGCCAGCACCAACGGAGGGACAGATACGCAGTATTTT
TRBD1 | TRBJ2-1 | - | TRBV29-1 | CSVEGQGSYNEQFF | TGCAGCGTTGAAGGACAGGGCTCCTACAATGAGCAGTTCTTC
- | TRBJ1-2 | once | TRBV21-1 | CASGQVNYGYTF | TGTGCCAGCGGACAGGTAAACTATGGCTACACCTTC
- | TRBJ1-5 | - | TRBV27 | CASSLYREPQHF | TGTGCCAGCAGTTTATACCGGGAGCCCCAGCATTTT
- | TRBJ1-2 | - | TRBV28 | CASRETNYGYTF | TGTGCCAGCAGGGAGACTAACTATGGCTACACCTTC
- | TRBJ1-1 | - | TRBV7-9 | CASSLAGGAGTEAFF | TGTGCCAGCAGCTTAGCTGGAGGGGCAGGCACTGAAGCTTTCTTT
- | TRBJ2-3 | - | TRBV13 | CASTGPYTDTQYF | TGTGCCAGCACAGGGCCGTACACAGATACGCAGTATTTT
TRBD1 | TRBJ2-2 | - | TRBV5-1 | CASSPSRGRIAGELFF | TGCGCCAGCAGCCCTTCCAGGGGGCGAATCGCCGGGGAGCTGTTTTTT
- | TRBJ2-3 | - | TRBV6-1 | CASSENGVRTDTQYF | TGTGCCAGCAGTGAAAACGGAGTCCGCACAGATACGCAGTATTTT
- | TRBJ1-5 | - | TRBV29-1 | CSVGQGNQPQHF | TGCAGCGTTGGACAGGGCAATCAGCCCCAGCATTTT
TRBD1 | TRBJ1-5 | - | TRBV4-1 | CASSPTGVGQPQHF | TGCGCCAGCAGCCCGACAGGGGTAGGTCAGCCCCAGCATTTT
- | TRBJ2-3 | - | TRBV24-1 | CATSDWATQYF | TGTGCCACCAGTGATTGGGCTACGCAGTATTTT
TRBD2 | TRBJ2-1 | - | TRBV28 | CASSYSGRYNEQFF | TGTGCCAGCTCCTATAGCGGGAGGTACAATGAGCAGTTCTTC
- | TRBJ1-5 | - | TRBV2 | CASSADRYSNQPQHF | TGTGCCAGCAGCGCTGACAGGTATAGCAATCAGCCCCAGCATTTT
TRBD1 | TRBJ1-5 | - | TRBV19 | CASSIQDRGNQPQHF | TGTGCCAGTAGTATCCAGGACAGGGGCAATCAGCCCCAGCATTTT
TRBD1 | TRBJ2-1 | - | TRBV5-1 | CASSASRGSSYNEQFF | TGCGCCAGCAGCGCGAGCAGGGGGAGCTCCTACAATGAGCAGTTCTTC
TRBD2 | TRBJ2-3 | - | TRBV4-1 | CASSQVRRTSGSFPSTDTQYF | TGCGCCAGCAGCCAGGTTAGACGGACTAGCGGGTCGTTCCCTAGCACAGATACGCAGTATTTT
TRBD1 | TRBJ1-2 | once | TRBV5-1 | CASSPPTGNYGYTF | TGCGCCAGCAGCCCGCCGACAGGGAACTATGGCTACACCTTC
TRBD1 | TRBJ1-1 | - | TRBV14 | CASSLRQGATEAFF | TGTGCCAGCAGCCTCCGACAGGGAGCGACTGAAGCTTTCTTT
- | TRBJ1-2 | once | TRBV19 | CASSLGRVYGYTF | TGTGCCAGTAGTCTCGGCAGGGTATATGGCTACACCTTC
- | TRBJ2-3 | - | TRBV14 | CASSQNSQTQYF | TGTGCCAGCAGCCAAAACTCTCAAACGCAGTATTTT
TRBD2 | TRBJ2-5 | - | TRBV6-5 | CASSSRTRKETQYF | TGTGCCAGCAGTTCCCGGACTAGAAAGGAGACCCAGTACTTC
TRBD2 | TRBJ2-1 | - | TRBV10-3 | CAISESDSGVVNEQFF | TGTGCCATCAGTGAGTCTGATAGCGGGGTAGTAAATGAGCAGTTCTTC
- | TRBJ2-1 | - | TRBV19 | CASSATPSSYNEQFF | TGTGCCAGTAGTGCAACCCCCAGCTCCTACAATGAGCAGTTCTTC